These 28 T cell receptor beta chains were all obtained from the same sample, sequenced in a study of T cells in Graves' hyperthyroidism and ophthalmopathy. Amplification yielded TCR beta CDR3 regions, with RNA transcripts as the source. Carried out on the TCR CDR3, a first-round RT-PCR used the HTBI primer set. TCRdb reanalysed the multiplex PCR reads using MiXCR and keeps one entry per CDR3 protein. The profile shows around 540,000 distinct CDR3 sequences, 15% to 20% of them singletons. The sequencing input was blood. All receptors come from a woman aged 25 to 39 with Graves' ophthalmopathy.

This clonotype has at least ten counts. This chain uses TRBV7-9 with TRBJ2-1, with 12 bases identical to TRBD2. There are 20 residues in the CDR3. V was clipped by 4 bases and J by 2 bases; unmatched bases: 15. The germline CDR1 and CDR2 sequences are SEHNR and FQNEAQ (reference sequence). In DNA, the CDR3 is TGTGCCAGCAGCTCAATAGAGGCTAGCGGGAGGGCCGATCCCTACAATGAGCAGTTCTTC. Protein sequence: CASSSIEASGRADPYNEQFF.

This clonotype was detected many times. This chain uses TRBV7-3 with TRBJ2-3; a possible D gene is TRBD2 (5 bases). The CDR3 runs 15 residues. V was pared by 1 base and J by 5 bases, with 13 bases between. CDR1 and CDR2 from the germline V gene are SGHTA and FQGTGA. In DNA form, the CDR3 reads TGTGCCAGCAGCTTAAACGGGCTAGCAGGAGATACGCAGTATTTT. Protein product: CASSLNGLAGDTQYF.

In its sample, this clonotype was seen many times. V is TRBV5-6 and J is TRBJ2-5; 10 nucleotides line up with TRBD1. The germline CDR1 and CDR2 sequences are SGHDT and YYEEEE. The CDR3 is 15 amino acids. The J segment lost 9 bases and the V segment lost 4 bases, leaving 12 bases of the junction unmatched. Here the CDR3 DNA reads TGTGCCAGCAGCCGCGGGACAGGGGACGGGGGGGCCCAGTACTTC. Protein product: CASSRGTGDGGAQYF.

Details on this clonotype: This clone may be a read error of a much larger clone one base away. The chain employs TRBV18 and TRBJ2-7; D not certain. The CDR3 covers 12 residues. V was cut by 4 bases and J by 7 bases, with 11 bases left in between. The germline CDR1 and CDR2 sequences are KGHSH and LQKENI. CDR3 protein: CASSQAGNEQYF. As DNA, the CDR3 is TGTGCCAGCTCACAGGCAGGCAATGAGCAGTACTTC.

The chain is built from TRBV5-1 and TRBJ2-1, with 12 bases identical to TRBD2. The junction had 7 bases not matched to a gene; V was cut back by 2 bases and J by 7 bases. This CDR3 region has 16 residues. CDR1 SGHRS and CDR2 YFSETQ come from the germline V gene. The CDR3 loop is CASSFLAGGKENEQFF. In DNA form, the CDR3 reads TGCGCCAGCAGCTTCCTAGCGGGAGGGAAAGAGAATGAGCAGTTCTTC.

This clonotype was observed at least ten times. The chain links TRBV28 to TRBJ1-1; tentatively, D is TRBD1 (6 bases). The V end lost 8 bases, the J end lost 11 bases, and 21 bases lay between the germline ends. Germline-derived CDR1 and CDR2 are MDHEN and SYDVKM. This CDR3 is built from 13 residues. The CDR3 loop reads CASRGGPPLGAFF. DNA of the CDR3: TGTGCCAGCCGAGGGGGACCTCCTCTTGGGGCTTTCTTT. Together with reference TRBV28 and TRBJ1-1, the CDR3 gives the full variable domain: DVKVTQSSRYLVKRTGEKVFLECVQDMDHENMFWYRQDPGLGLRLIYFSYDVKMKEKGDIPEGYSVSREKKERFSLILESASTNQTSMYLCASRGGPPLGAFFGQGTRLTVV.

This clonotype was seen more than once but under ten times. V is TRBV5-5 and J is TRBJ2-7, with D hard to call. CDR3 size: 15 residues. V gave up 0 bases and J gave up 0 bases, with 10 bases separating them. The germline V gene encodes CDR1 SGHKS and CDR2 YYEKEE (reference sequence). CDR3 in amino acids: CASSLVDYFSYEQYF. The CDR3 DNA sequence: TGTGCCAGCAGCTTGGTCGATTATTTCTCCTACGAGCAGTACTTC.

This clonotype was picked up a small number of times. The chain links TRBV20-1 to TRBJ2-7, with D possibly TRBD1 on 6 matching bases. Germline V gene data show CDR1 as DFQATT and CDR2 as SNEGSKA (reference sequence). The ends were cut back, 0 bases at V and 2 bases at J, with 14 bases in the middle. The CDR3 is 15 residues long. The DNA of the CDR3 is TGCAGTGCTAGAGAATCACAACAGGGCACCTACGAGCAGTACTTC. Protein: CSARESQQGTYEQYF.

The J gene is TRBJ2-1, the V gene TRBV5-6, with TRBD1 matching over 8 bases. The V and J ends lost 4 bases and 2 bases, in that order; junction bases with no gene match: 8. The germline V gene has CDR1 SGHDT and CDR2 YYEEEE. The CDR3 extends over 16 amino acids. Written as DNA, the CDR3 is TGTGCCAGCAGCACGCCCGGGACAGGAGCCTACAATGAGCAGTTCTTC. It translates to CASSTPGTGAYNEQFF.

V gene TRBV10-3 combines with J gene TRBJ2-7, with D tentatively TRBD2 (6 bases). The germline V gene encodes CDR1 ENHRY and CDR2 SYGVKD. The CDR3 has 13 residues. V was shortened by 8 bases and J by 0 bases, with 11 bases between the two germline ends. The CDR3 region is CAISGTPSYEQYF. For the CDR3, the DNA is TGTGCCATCTCAGGGACTCCCTCCTACGAGCAGTACTTC.

This clonotype has ten or more counts. V and J are TRBV20-1 and TRBJ1-1, with a tentative D call TRBD1 (6 bases). The germline V and J ends were trimmed by 5 bases and 0 bases, with 16 bases remaining between them. The germline CDR1 and CDR2 sequences are DFQATT and SNEGSKA (reference sequence). The CDR3 runs 15 residues. The DNA for the CDR3 is TGCAGTGCTCGCGGGACAATCCCCATGAACACTGAAGCTTTCTTT. As protein: CSARGTIPMNTEAFF.

The chain links TRBV6-5 to TRBJ2-3; D perhaps matches TRBD1 (6 bases). With 3 bases removed from V and 2 bases from J, the gap between germline ends came to 9 bases. The length of the CDR3 is 14 residues. From germline, CDR1 is MNHEY and CDR2 SVGAGI. CDR3 bases: TGTGCCAGCAGTTATGGACAGATCACAGATACGCAGTATTTT. This sequence encodes CASSYGQITDTQYF.

This clonotype was found a few times. This chain connects TRBV20-1 to TRBJ1-3, with D unresolved. Trimming pared 6 bases from V and 1 base from J, leaving 10 bases between. Germline loops: CDR1 DFQATT, CDR2 SNEGSKA (reference sequence). The CDR3 has 13 residues. CDR3 in amino acids: CSARAASGNTIYF. The CDR3 coding sequence is TGCAGTGCCCGGGCAGCTTCTGGAAACACCATATATTTT.

This chain links TRBV14 with TRBJ1-1, with TRBD1 matching over 10 bases. The CDR3 totals 16 residues. The V gene's germline CDR1 is SGHDN and CDR2 FVKESK. The J segment lost 6 bases and the V segment lost 0 bases, leaving 7 bases of the junction unmatched. The CDR3 nucleotides are TGTGCCAGCAGCCAAGAGTTGGGACAGGGGTACCCTGAAGCTTTCTTT. Translation: CASSQELGQGYPEAFF. The variable domain in full, completed from reference TRBV14 and TRBJ1-1, reads EAGVTQFPSHSVIEKGQTVTLRCDPISGHDNLYWYRRVMGKEIKFLLHFVKESKQDESGMPNNRFLAERTGGTYSTLKVQPAELEDSGVYFCASSQELGQGYPEAFFGQGTRLTVV.

This rearrangement joins TRBV10-3 to TRBJ2-1; 15 positions match TRBD2. Germline V gene data show CDR1 as ENHRY and CDR2 as SYGVKD. Trimming took 3 bases from V and 9 from J; bases not matched to a gene: 6. The CDR3 runs 16 residues. The CDR3 here is CAISDWTSGRVGEQFF. The CDR3 DNA sequence: TGTGCCATCAGTGATTGGACTAGCGGGAGGGTGGGTGAGCAGTTCTTC.

This chain links TRBV6-2 or TRBV6-3 with TRBJ2-7; 9 positions match TRBD2. Germline assignment: CDR1 MNHEY and CDR2 SVGEGT. There are 14 residues in the CDR3. J lost 4 bases, V lost 6 bases, and 7 bases had no gene match. CDR3 DNA: TGTGCCAGCAGGATAGCGGGAGCCGGGTACGAGCAGTACTTC. Its protein is CASRIAGAGYEQYF.

This clonotype was observed at least ten times. The chain uses TRBV7-8 and TRBJ1-1; 7 bases fit TRBD1. The germline CDR1 and CDR2 sequences are SGHVS and FQNEAQ. The CDR3 is 15 residues long. V gave up 0 bases and J gave up 4 bases; unmatched junction bases: 5. The CDR3 region has the DNA TGTGCCAGCAGCTTAGCTCCCAGGGGGGGCACTGAAGCTTTCTTT. It encodes CASSLAPRGGTEAFF. Using reference TRBV7-8 and TRBJ1-1 for the parts outside the CDR3, the full variable domain is GAGVSQSPRYKVAKRGQDVALRCDPISGHVSLFWYQQALGQGPEFLTYFQNEAQLDKSGLPSDRFFAERPEGSVSTLKIQRTQQEDSAVYLCASSLAPRGGTEAFFGQGTRLTVV.

This clonotype was recorded many times. V gene TRBV2 combines with J gene TRBJ2-5; TRBD1 or TRBD2 may be the D gene (6 bases each). The length of the CDR3 is 13 residues. The V and J ends lost 6 bases and 5 bases respectively, with 13 bases between them. The V gene's germline CDR1 is SNHLY and CDR2 FYNNEI. This chain's CDR3 is CASRNRDLETQYF. The DNA of the CDR3 is TGTGCCAGCAGGAACAGGGACTTGGAGACCCAGTACTTC.

Ten or more counts support this clonotype. The chain carries TRBV29-1 and TRBJ2-3; D ambiguous. Germline CDR1 reads SQVTM; CDR2 reads ANQGSEA. The CDR3 covers 15 residues. The V end was cut by 0 bases, the J end by 0 bases, with 10 bases between. CDR3 coding DNA: TGCAGCGTTGAAGACCCACAGTTAAGCACAGATACGCAGTATTTT. Translated: CSVEDPQLSTDTQYF.

This clonotype was seen more than once but under ten times. The chain joins TRBV27 to TRBJ1-6; TRBD1 matches 9 bases. The germline gives CDR1 MNHEY, CDR2 SMNVEV (reference sequence). The V gene end was trimmed by 3 bases and the J gene end by 9 bases; junction bases not matched to a gene: 6. The CDR3 contains 15 residues. This CDR3 reads CASSFGGTGISPLHF. The DNA for the CDR3 is TGTGCCAGCAGTTTTGGTGGGACAGGGATTTCACCCCTCCACTTT.

The V and J genes are TRBV7-9 and TRBJ2-3; no definite D call. Trimming removed 3 bases from V and 4 bases from J, with 11 bases in between. The CDR3 length is 14 residues. Germline V gene data show CDR1 as SEHNR and CDR2 as FQNEAQ (reference sequence). This chain's CDR3 is CASSFQVNADTQYF. DNA for the CDR3: TGTGCCAGCAGCTTTCAGGTTAATGCAGATACGCAGTATTTT.

This clonotype was seen repeatedly, ten times or more. The gene calls are TRBV11-2 and TRBJ2-7, with 7 positions matching TRBD1. V shed 4 bases, J shed 3 bases, and the junction held 6 bases outside the gene matches. This CDR3 is 14 amino acids long. Germline values: CDR1 SGHAT, CDR2 FQNNGV. CDR3 amino acids: CASSSGQERYEQYF. CDR3 sequence (DNA): TGTGCCAGCAGCTCTGGACAGGAACGCTACGAGCAGTACTTC.

Concerning this clonotype: A single base separates this from a much larger clone, so it may be a read error. This sequence joins TRBV15 and TRBJ2-2; 13 nucleotides agree with TRBD2. The CDR3 consists of 19 residues. CDR1 and CDR2 from the germline V gene are LNHNV and YYDKDF (reference sequence). The CDR3 loop is CVTSRDGGLAGPNTGELFF. CDR3 nucleotides: TGTGTCACCAGCAGAGATGGGGGACTAGCGGGACCGAACACCGGGGAGCTGTTTTTT.

As to this clonotype: A read error may be the cause here, since a much bigger clone is one base away. The J gene is TRBJ1-1, the V gene TRBV10-3; the D is unclear. The CDR3 has 11 residues. Germline V lookup: CDR1 ENHRY, CDR2 SYGVKD. Trimming removed 2 bases at V and 2 bases at J, with 0 bases between. CDR3 nucleotides: TGTGCCATCAGTGAGAACACTGAAGCTTTCTTT. Protein sequence: CAISENTEAFF.

This clonotype was counted ten times or more. The chain has TRBV27 and TRBJ2-3; 11 bases fit TRBD2. The ends lost 7 bases at V and 2 bases at J; junction bases unmatched: 8. Germline V lookup: CDR1 MNHEY, CDR2 SMNVEV (reference sequence). CDR3 length: 16 residues. CDR3 residues: CASTAGTSGFTDTQYF. CDR3 bases: TGTGCCAGCACCGCCGGGACTAGCGGATTCACAGATACGCAGTATTTT.

The chain recombines TRBV30 with TRBJ2-7; TRBD2 agrees at 9 bases. V lost 0 bases, J lost 5 bases, and 5 bases stayed unmatched. The CDR3 has 14 residues. The germline V gene has CDR1 GTSNPN and CDR2 SVGIG (reference sequence). The CDR3 DNA is TGTGCCTGGAGTGTCTGGGCGGGAGGGAACGAGCAGTACTTC. Protein sequence: CAWSVWAGGNEQYF.

The V gene is TRBV4-1, the J gene TRBJ2-3; maybe TRBD2 (6 bases). The CDR3 is made up of 14 amino acids. Trimming pared 1 base from V and 4 bases from J, leaving 9 bases between. Germline V gene sequence: CDR1 MGHRA, CDR2 YSYEKL. CDR3 DNA: TGCGCCAGCAGCCAAGGCGGGACGGCAGATACGCAGTATTTT. It codes for CASSQGGTADTQYF.

The chain has TRBV28 and TRBJ2-1, with 11 nucleotides matching TRBD1. CDR3 size: 13 residues. Germline V gene lookup returns CDR1 MDHEN and CDR2 SYDVKM. J was trimmed by 12 bases and V by 6 bases; bases with no gene match: 7. This chain's CDR3 is CASSPGQGGMQFF. CDR3 DNA: TGTGCCAGCAGCCCGGGACAGGGGGGGATGCAGTTCTTC.